The 19 T cell receptor beta chains below come from one sample, sequenced in a study of molecular identifiers for immune sequencing clone quantification (dated by TCRdb to 2017 to 2018). Receptor amplification or capture employed PCR. TCRdb records Illumina HiSeq 4000 as the sequencer. TCRdb reprocessed the public reads (quality trimming at Q25 with fastp, clone calling with MiXCR) and kept in-frame beta chains. Rows with a matching CDR3 protein are joined into one entry that keeps the most common DNA and genes. This sample has around 470,000 distinct CDR3 sequences in its table, and roughly 23% of those were observed once. The biggest ten clones account for around 0.84% of the sample. What was sequenced was naive CD8+ T cells from blood, with Jurkat cell RNA spiked in. What the cell subset or site label conveys for this sample: FACS-sorted CD8+CD4-CCR7+CD45RA+ naive T cells. These receptors came from a human donor in good health. Some libraries in this study had Jurkat cell RNA spiked in.

This clonotype was detected ten times or more. The gene calls are TRBV20-1 and TRBJ2-7, with 13 bases matching TRBD2. From germline, CDR1 is DFQATT and CDR2 SNEGSKA (reference sequence). V shed 6 bases and J 1 base; nucleotides not matched to a gene: 6. This CDR3 region has 15 residues. Written as DNA, the CDR3 is TGCAGTGCCCCTGGGGGACTAGCGGGATCCTACGAGCAGTACTTC. As protein: CSAPGGLAGSYEQYF.

This clonotype was recorded only once. A much larger clone is a single base away; this may be a read error. The chain employs TRBV9 and TRBJ1-5; TRBD1 matches at 8 bases. The CDR3 extends over 14 amino acids. Per the germline V gene, CDR1 is SGDLS and CDR2 is YYNGEE. CDR3 residues: CAGSPGGGGQPQHF. CDR3 sequence (DNA): TGTGCCGGCAGCCCAGGGGGCGGGGGTCAGCCCCAGCATTTT.

The V call is TRBV7-8, the J call TRBJ2-7, with D maybe TRBD1 (6 bases). The V end lost 1 base, the J end lost 1 base, and 11 bases lay between the germline ends. Germline CDR1 is SGHVS and CDR2 is FQNEAQ. The CDR3 runs to 15 residues. The CDR3 DNA follows: TGTGCCAGCAGCTTAGATGGGACACCATCCTACGAGCAGTACTTC. This gives the protein CASSLDGTPSYEQYF.

The table lists this clonotype with many counts. V gene TRBV18 combines with J gene TRBJ1-5, with D uncertain. CDR1 KGHSH and CDR2 LQKENI come from the germline V gene. Trimming cost V 6 bases and J 0 bases, with 12 bases left between them. This CDR3 contains 15 residues. The CDR3 is CASSLREYSNQPQHF. CDR3 DNA sequence: TGTGCCAGCTCCCTTCGGGAATATAGCAATCAGCCCCAGCATTTT.

This clonotype was detected a few times. This chain connects TRBV15 to TRBJ2-3; D is unresolved. CDR3 length: 13 residues. The V and J ends lost 6 bases and 0 bases respectively, with 7 bases between them. Germline CDR1 and CDR2: LNHNV and YYDKDF (reference sequence). The CDR3 DNA follows: TGTGCCACCAGTGCCGAGAGCACAGATACGCAGTATTTT. Residues: CATSAESTDTQYF.

This clonotype was picked up a small number of times. The chain links TRBV10-3 to TRBJ2-2; TRBD1 agrees at 7 bases. V was clipped by 3 bases and J by 3 bases; unmatched bases: 4. Germline values: CDR1 ENHRY, CDR2 SYGVKD. The CDR3 covers 15 residues. CDR3 DNA: TGTGCCATCAGTGAAAAGGGGGCGGACACCGGGGAGCTGTTTTTT. Protein sequence: CAISEKGADTGELFF.

The chain combines TRBV29-1 with TRBJ2-7, with TRBD1 matching 8 bases. The CDR3 has 13 amino acids. Germline-derived CDR1 and CDR2 are SQVTM and ANQGSEA. V lost 5 bases and J lost 4; bases outside the gene matches: 7. The CDR3 region has the DNA TGCAGCGTTTCCTCCCAGGGGGCTTACGAGCAGTACTTC. Translated, it gives CSVSSQGAYEQYF.

This clonotype was recorded at least ten times. The CDR3 DNA sequence: TGTGCCTGGACAGGGCTGGAGAACACTGAAGCTTTCTTT. Its translation: CAWTGLENTEAFF. The rearrangement links TRBV30 to TRBJ1-1, with D maybe TRBD1 (5 bases). The CDR3 runs 13 residues. Germline loops: CDR1 GTSNPN, CDR2 SVGIG (reference sequence). With 4 bases removed from V and 1 base from J, the gap between germline ends came to 10 bases. The variable domain in full, with the rest retrieved from reference TRBV30 and TRBJ1-1, is SQTIHQWPATLVQPVGSPLSLECTVEGTSNPNLYWYRQAAGRGLQLLFYSVGIGQISSEVPQNLSASRPQDRQFILSSKKLLLSDSGFYLCAWTGLENTEAFFGQGTRLTVV.

As concerns this clonotype: Being one base from a much bigger clone, this may be a read error. The chain couples TRBV12-3 or TRBV12-4 to TRBJ2-4, with D tentatively TRBD1 (5 bases). The germline V and J ends were trimmed by 4 bases and 11 bases, with 12 bases remaining between them. The CDR3 extends over 12 amino acids. The CDR3 is CASSSDSYVQYF. The CDR3 DNA reads as TGTGCCAGCAGTTCTGACAGTTACGTTCAGTACTTC.

This clonotype was counted only a few times. The chain has TRBV10-3 and TRBJ2-7; D remains unclear. This CDR3 is built from 15 residues. V lost 3 bases and J 3 bases, leaving 15 bases between the germline ends. The germline CDR1 and CDR2 sequences are ENHRY and SYGVKD. CDR3 region: CAISDDGTGSYEQYF. The CDR3 nucleotides are TGTGCCATCAGTGATGACGGTACTGGAAGCTACGAGCAGTACTTC.

The V gene is TRBV13, the J gene TRBJ1-5; D is unclear. CDR3 length: 14 amino acids. Looked up from germline, CDR1 is PRHDT and CDR2 is FYEKMQ (reference sequence). The V and J ends lost 2 bases and 3 bases respectively, with 8 bases between them. This chain's CDR3 is CASSLRNLNQPQHF. In nucleotides, the CDR3 is TGTGCCAGCAGCTTAAGGAACCTCAATCAGCCCCAGCATTTT.

This clonotype was counted at least ten times. J is TRBJ2-6 and V is TRBV5-1; D is tentatively TRBD1 or TRBD2 (6 bases each). Trimming cost V 0 bases and J 3 bases, with 25 bases left between them. Per the germline V gene, CDR1 is SGHRS and CDR2 is YFSETQ. The CDR3 is 21 residues long. As DNA, the CDR3 is TGCGCCAGCAGCTTGGCCGGGGTCGACGGGGGCGGTTTGGTTGGGGCCAACGTCCTGACTTTC. It is translated as CASSLAGVDGGGLVGANVLTF.

This clonotype has only a few counts. DNA of the CDR3: TGCGCCAGCAGCCAGTCCTCCGGGGGGGCCTCAGATACGCAGTATTTT. Amino acids: CASSQSSGGASDTQYF. The rearrangement joins TRBV4-3 to TRBJ2-3; TRBD2 matches 8 bases. In germline, CDR1 is LGHNA, CDR2 YSLEER. This CDR3 region has 16 residues. V gave up 3 bases and J gave up 4 bases; unmatched junction bases: 9.

This clonotype was seen repeatedly, ten times or more. Germline is not matched at one junction end, which may reflect a read error. The chain has TRBV10-2 and TRBJ2-7; D is possibly TRBD2 (6 bases). CDR3 length: 12 amino acids. Per the germline V gene, CDR1 is WSHSY and CDR2 is SAAADI. Written as DNA, the CDR3 is TGCGCCAGCAGTGACGGAGGGACCCTTTCCCTCTTC. Its protein product is CASSDGGTLSLF.

This chain links TRBV7-9 with TRBJ1-6; tentative D call: TRBD1 (5 bases). The V end was cut by 1 base, the J end by 8 bases, with 12 bases between. In germline, CDR1 is SEHNR, CDR2 FQNEAQ (reference sequence). There are 15 residues in the CDR3. Here the CDR3 reads CASSLGTRGDSPLHF. CDR3 in DNA: TGTGCCAGCAGCTTAGGGACACGGGGGGATTCACCCCTCCACTTT.

This clonotype has just a few counts. The rearrangement joins TRBV27 to TRBJ1-5; D uncertain. Germline lookup yields CDR1 MNHEY and CDR2 SMNVEV (reference sequence). The CDR3 is 12 amino acids. Deletions cut 6 bases from V and 7 bases from J, with 10 bases between. The CDR3 loop is CASRSGIQPQHF. The CDR3 nucleotides are TGTGCCAGCAGGAGTGGAATCCAGCCCCAGCATTTT.

In the case of this clonotype: This may be a read error, as it is one base from a much larger clone. The chain has TRBV14 and TRBJ2-3, with 7 bases fitting TRBD1. The CDR3 is 18 amino acids. Looked up from germline, CDR1 is SGHDN and CDR2 is FVKESK. The CDR3 bases are TGTGCCAGCTGCCAAGACCGGGACAGCGTTTGGGGCACAGATACGCAGTATTTT. Protein: CASCQDRDSVWGTDTQYF.

This clonotype was seen only a few times. The J gene is TRBJ2-7, the V gene TRBV27, with 8 bases lining up with TRBD1. With V trimmed by 8 bases and J by 4 bases, 10 bases remained unmatched. Per the germline V gene, CDR1 is MNHEY and CDR2 is SMNVEV (reference sequence). This CDR3 has 14 residues. The CDR3 DNA reads TGTGCCAGCGGTGGGACAGGCCATTATTACGAGCAGTACTTC. Amino acids: CASGGTGHYYEQYF.

The V call is TRBV19, the J call TRBJ2-1, with 16 bases identical to TRBD2. Trimming at V came to 6 bases and at J to 3 bases, leaving 11 bases not matched to a gene. The V gene's germline CDR1 is LNHDA and CDR2 SQIVND (reference sequence). The CDR3 spans 19 residues. CDR3 loop: CASRTGTGTSGRGYNEQFF. CDR3 DNA: TGTGCCAGTAGGACCGGGACAGGGACTAGCGGGAGGGGCTACAATGAGCAGTTCTTC.